This T cell receptor beta chain was observed in a study of blood T cell repertoires in COVID-19 (dated by TCRdb to about 2020). With respect to the entire study: Samples from collaborators originated in the United States, Italy and Spain and spanned both the acute and convalescent phases of COVID-19. A freely available public database, intended as a resource for researchers studying the immune response to SARS-CoV-2, is where the repertoires were released. Subjects who had been exposed to COVID-19, were actively infected with it, or had recovered from it provided the deeply sampled blood TCRbeta repertoires that made up the dataset. A de-identified subject ID, COVID-19 status, age in years and sex were almost always included in the sample metadata. The material from the prospective study consisted of cDNA or gDNA derived from T cells, B-cell-depleted T cells, or PBMCs. HLA class I and class II types, where available, came from metadata supplied by the sample provider rather than from assay-based typing. The samples were drawn from two sources: the first 160 participants of the ongoing ImmuneRACE study, and fewer than 1,500 subjects contributed by 6 global collaborators. The full study reports these points: The amount of clinical and demographic metadata varied by source and participant and was provided uncurated.

One collaborating source in Seattle enrolled patients during active infection and followed them longitudinally through the course of disease. Each collaborating institution followed its own protocols to collect whole blood in K2EDTA tubes. For TCRbeta analysis, collaborators shipped samples in one of three forms: frozen whole blood, isolated PBMCs, or DNA extracted from either of those sample types. V has 2 bases trimmed and J has 3 bases trimmed; junction bases matching no gene number 7. The CDR3 runs 16 residues from the cysteine to the phenylalanine. Only the CDR3 region is kept as DNA, spanning 48 bases read in frame from base 1. The germline V gene encodes CDR1 SGHTS and CDR2 YDEGEE. TCRbeta CDR3 regions were amplified from genomic DNA by means of the immunoSEQ Assay, a bias-controlled multiplex PCR. The published analysis was carried out like this. The number of nucleated cells in each sample was estimated from the amplification of reference gene primers within the assay. To quantify the absolute abundance of each unique TCRbeta CDR3 rearrangement, sequence reads were collapsed and filtered. For each sample, productive Simpson clonality was calculated by taking the square root of Simpson's diversity index across productive rearrangements. TCRdb's version of the immuneACCESS table is confined to in-frame rearrangements and falls short of the full clone set. An unresolved V gene accounts for under half of the shortfall where checked; the remainder is of unknown origin. The D gene and trimming were derived from the DNA, and the V and J assignments and clone size from that table. For this sample the table gives some 220,000 clones, of which about 83% were detected only once. The ten largest clones represent 0.95% to 1.5% of the sample.

With respect to this clone: The target of this receptor is not known. Per-nucleotide qualities are absent, and no much larger clonotype sits a single base away.

The sequencing sample was made of peripheral blood. The TCR originated in a woman in her thirties with COVID-19, enrolled during active disease. The chain is made from TRBV5-8 and TRBJ2-3, and TRBD2 matches 9 of the central bases. The DNA sequence is given as TGTGCCAGCAGCTTTAAGCGGGGGGCCGGTACAGATACGCAGTATTTT. This codes for CASSFKRGAGTDTQYF.